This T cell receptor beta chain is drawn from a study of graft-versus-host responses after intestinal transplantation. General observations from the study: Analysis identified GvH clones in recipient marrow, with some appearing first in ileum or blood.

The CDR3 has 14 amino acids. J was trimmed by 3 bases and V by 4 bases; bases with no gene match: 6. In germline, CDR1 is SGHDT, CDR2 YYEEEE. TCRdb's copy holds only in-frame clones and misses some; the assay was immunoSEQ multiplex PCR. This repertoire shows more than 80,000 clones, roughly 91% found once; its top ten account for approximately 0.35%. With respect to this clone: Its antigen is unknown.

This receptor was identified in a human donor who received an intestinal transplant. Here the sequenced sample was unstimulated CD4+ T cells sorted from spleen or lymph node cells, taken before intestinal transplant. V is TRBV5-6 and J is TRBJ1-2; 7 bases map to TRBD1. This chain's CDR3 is CASSPQGTYYGYTF. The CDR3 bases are TGTGCCAGCAGCCCACAGGGGACGTACTATGGCTACACCTTC.